This T cell receptor beta chain emerged from a study of OX40 agonist ivuxolimab in advanced cancers. Looking at the study overall: Three patients got partial responses; one had hepatocellular carcinoma and two had cutaneous melanoma. General study results and limits: Expanded peripheral T cell antigen specificity was not determined. Normalized T-cell clonal expansion was also low in some nonresponders.

This CDR3 comprises 14 residues. In germline, CDR1 is SGDLS, CDR2 YYNGEE. The V and J ends lost 1 base and 0 bases respectively, with 5 bases between them. In the case of this clone: Its antigen is as yet unknown.

The protocol was immunoSEQ multiplex PCR, while the TCRdb copy is restricted to in-frame clones and leaves out a portion. The sample includes approximately 58,000 clones, around 83% of them seen just once. Source: CD4+ or CD8+ T cells sorted from blood, taken in a trial of the OX40 agonist ivuxolimab. The V gene is TRBV9, the J gene TRBJ1-3; D gene unclear. The source is an adult with an advanced solid tumor such as melanoma, head and neck, liver or kidney cancer. In nucleotides, the CDR3 is TGTGCCAGCAGCGTACAGGACTCTGGAAACACCATATATTTT. Encoded protein: CASSVQDSGNTIYF.